This T cell receptor (beta chain) was observed in a study of identical twins. Template switching added a universal primer site; cDNA carried unique molecular identifiers. MiXCR, applied by TCRdb to the 5' RACE reads, yields one record per CDR3 protein. The table lists some 320,000 distinct CDR3 sequences, approximately 13% of them singletons. The germline V gene encodes CDR1 SEHNR and CDR2 FQNEAQ (reference sequence). This CDR3 has 13 amino acids. V was cut by 4 bases and J by 2 bases, with 9 bases left in between. The same specimen was also included in a second study, on yellow fever vaccine responses in identical twins.

This TCR came from a woman aged 18-29 years in good health. The V and J genes are TRBV7-9 and TRBJ2-7; perhaps TRBD2 as D (6 bases). Sequencing was done on a sample of CD8+ T cells sorted from blood. CDR3 in amino acids: CASSSGVPYEQYV. For the CDR3, the DNA is TGTGCCAGCAGCTCGGGAGTACCCTACGAGCAGTACGTC.